These 28 T cell receptor beta chains originate from one sample sequenced in a study of shared clonotypes between healthy human individuals. Sequenced by immunoSEQ multiplex PCR; TCRdb stores in-frame clones only, minus some. The data contain fewer than 700,000 clones, around 77% of them singletons. The specimen sequenced was PBMCs. Source of these receptors: a woman aged 40 to 49 in good health. Some clones in this sample may be carry-over from other donors' samples.

This chain joins TRBV19 and TRBJ1-1; D uncertain. Germline CDR1 is LNHDA and CDR2 is SQIVND (reference sequence). The CDR3 has 13 residues. With 5 bases removed from V and 7 bases from J, the gap between germline ends came to 14 bases. CDR3 amino acids: CASSRETVVEAFF. CDR3 nucleotides: TGTGCCAGTAGTCGGGAGACGGTGGTTGAAGCTTTCTTT.

This clone was observed a single time. CDR3 bases: TGCAGCGTTGTTACTACAGCCCCAGGCTATGGCTACACCTTC. This sequence encodes CSVVTTAPGYGYTF. The V gene is TRBV29-1, the J gene TRBJ1-2, with D hard to call. Trimming stripped 4 bases from V and 4 bases from J, with 16 bases between. CDR1 is SQVTM, CDR2 ANQGSEA, per germline. CDR3 length equals 14 residues.

The J gene is TRBJ2-3, the V gene TRBV5-6; D may be TRBD2 (5 bases). Germline CDR1 SGHDT, CDR2 YYEEEE. Trimming left V 4 bases short and J 2 bases short, with 20 bases between. The CDR3 extends over 17 amino acids. CDR3 sequence: CASSTATGIRTTDTQYF. Here the CDR3 DNA reads TGTGCCAGCAGCACCGCGACGGGGATTCGGACCACAGATACGCAGTATTTT.

This clone was counted once. The chain links TRBV4-2 to TRBJ2-5, with TRBD2 matching 13 bases. The CDR3 is 17 amino acids. Losses at the gene ends were 3 bases for V and 0 bases for J; bases not matched to a gene: 4. Germline assignment: CDR1 LGHNA and CDR2 YNFKEQ. The CDR3 loop reads CASSQGLAGRYQETQYF. The CDR3 nucleotides are TGTGCCAGCAGCCAGGGACTAGCGGGGAGGTACCAAGAGACCCAGTACTTC.

This clone has more than one count but fewer than ten. The CDR3 sequence is CASQGNTEAFF. The CDR3 region has the DNA TGTGCCAGCCAGGGGAACACTGAAGCTTTCTTT. The chain has TRBV7-9 and TRBJ1-1; possibly TRBD1 for D (5 bases). Per germline, CDR1 SEHNR and CDR2 FQNEAQ (reference sequence). V lost 8 bases and J lost 1, with 5 bases in between. This CDR3 is 11 amino acids long.

The chain has TRBV5-1 and TRBJ2-5; 12 bases agree with TRBD2. The J call may not be correct, given that the DNA end is closer to TRBJ2-7. Germline CDR1 reads SGHRS; CDR2 reads YFSETQ. This CDR3 region has 16 residues. As DNA, the CDR3 is TGCGCCAGCAGCTTGGGACTAGCGGGAGTGGGGTACGAGCAGTACTTC. Protein: CASSLGLAGVGYEQYF.

This clone appeared a few times. This sequence joins TRBV5-1 and TRBJ2-5; perhaps TRBD1 as D (6 bases). Germline CDR1 and CDR2: SGHRS and YFSETQ. There are 15 residues in the CDR3. Trimming cost V 4 bases and J 5 bases, with 18 bases left between them. The CDR3 coding sequence is TGCGCCAGCAGCGGGGGCGGTGAAGCTTGGGAGACCCAGTACTTC. Residues: CASSGGGEAWETQYF.

The rearrangement uses TRBV19 and TRBJ2-1, with TRBD2 as a possible D gene (6 bases). This CDR3 is built from 12 residues. CDR1 and CDR2 (germline): LNHDA, SQIVND (reference sequence). Deletions cut 3 bases from V and 6 bases from J, with 6 bases between. In DNA form, the CDR3 reads TGTGCCAGTAGTATGGGGGGCAATGAGCAGTTCTTC. Protein sequence: CASSMGGNEQFF.

CDR3 sequence: CASSSIQGWMAFF. In DNA form, the CDR3 reads TGTGCCAGCAGTTCTATACAGGGTTGGATGGCTTTCTTT. V usage is TRBV28 and J usage is TRBJ1-1, with a possible D match to TRBD1 (6 bases). Trimming removed 4 bases from V and 11 bases from J, with 17 bases in between. Germline loops: CDR1 MDHEN, CDR2 SYDVKM. The CDR3 spans 13 residues. Supplemented by reference TRBV28 and TRBJ1-1, the full variable domain reads DVKVTQSSRYLVKRTGEKVFLECVQDMDHENMFWYRQDPGLGLRLIYFSYDVKMKEKGDIPEGYSVSREKKERFSLILESASTNQTSMYLCASSSIQGWMAFFGQGTRLTVV.

The chain has TRBV7-8 and TRBJ2-7, with a possible D match to TRBD1 (6 bases). The V gene's germline CDR1 is SGHVS and CDR2 FQNEAQ. The CDR3 is made up of 13 amino acids. V was trimmed by 5 bases and J by 5 bases, leaving 13 bases between them. CDR3 sequence (DNA): TGTGCCAGCAGCATACAGGGTAACCACGAGCAGTACTTC. It translates to CASSIQGNHEQYF.

In nucleotides, the CDR3 is TGTGCCAGCAGCGAGGACAGGGGGAACTATGGCTACACCTTC. As protein: CASSEDRGNYGYTF. The V and J genes are TRBV7-8 and TRBJ1-2, with 10 bases fitting TRBD1. After removal of 5 bases from V and 2 bases from J, the junction contained 2 bases not matched to a gene. CDR1 and CDR2 (germline): SGHVS, FQNEAQ. The CDR3 runs 14 residues.

The V and J genes are TRBV5-1 and TRBJ1-1; D is uncertain. The CDR3 runs to 13 residues. The germline V gene has CDR1 SGHRS and CDR2 YFSETQ. V lost 4 bases, J lost 5 bases, and 12 bases lay in between. CDR3 region: CASSPGSGTEAFF. The CDR3 DNA reads TGCGCCAGCAGCCCCGGGTCTGGTACTGAAGCTTTCTTT.

V gene TRBV5-1 combines with J gene TRBJ1-1, with D perhaps matching TRBD1 (5 bases). Trimming stripped 0 bases from V and 4 bases from J, with 7 bases between. Per germline, CDR1 SGHRS and CDR2 YFSETQ. The CDR3 consists of 13 residues. The CDR3 loop reads CASSLGGTTEAFF. The CDR3 DNA reads TGCGCCAGCAGCTTGGGAGGGACCACTGAAGCTTTCTTT. The full variable domain, rest sourced from reference TRBV5-1 and TRBJ1-1, is KAGVTQTPRYLIKTRGQQVTLSCSPISGHRSVSWYQQTPGQGLQFLFEYFSETQRNKGNFPGRFSGRQFSNSRSEMNVSTLELGDSALYLCASSLGGTTEAFFGQGTRLTVV.

The V and J genes are TRBV7-9 and TRBJ1-3; D remains unclear. From germline, CDR1 is SEHNR and CDR2 FQNEAQ (reference sequence). CDR3 length: 17 amino acids. Trimming left V 5 bases short and J 0 bases short, with 17 bases between. CDR3 in DNA: TGTGCCAGCAGCCCGGCCTACCTCAGAAGCTCTGGAAACACCATATATTTT. Translation gives CASSPAYLRSSGNTIYF.

With respect to this clone: This CDR3 is missing its conserved last phenylalanine or tryptophan, likely due to a read error. The rearrangement uses TRBV20-1 and TRBJ1-1, with D perhaps matching TRBD1 (6 bases). This CDR3 has 11 amino acids. The germline V and J ends were trimmed by 4 bases and 8 bases, with 11 bases remaining between them. The germline V gene encodes CDR1 DFQATT and CDR2 SNEGSKA (reference sequence). The DNA of the CDR3 is TGCAGTGCTAACGACAGGCCCGAAGCTTTCCTT. Protein: CSANDRPEAFL.

The chain links TRBV11-3 to TRBJ1-1; no firm D call. The CDR3 spans 13 residues. V lost 1 base and J 1 base, leaving 4 bases between the germline ends. Germline CDR1 reads SGHNT; CDR2 reads YENEEA. The DNA for the CDR3 is TGTGCCAGCAGCTTAGCCGGGAACACTGAAGCTTTCTTT. Residues: CASSLAGNTEAFF.

This clone was found a few times. A read error is the likely source, as a far larger clone sits one nucleotide away. The chain combines TRBV15 with TRBJ2-2, with no clear D. CDR3 size: 15 residues. Germline-derived CDR1 and CDR2 are LNHNV and YYDKDF (reference sequence). Trimming took 9 bases from V and 0 from J, leaving 14 bases between them. The chain's CDR3 is CATETWASNTGELFF. The CDR3 nucleotides are TGTGCCACGGAGACATGGGCCTCGAACACCGGGGAGCTGTTTTTT.

The chain combines TRBV10-2 with TRBJ2-6; D not resolved. There are 14 residues in the CDR3. The V and J ends lost 5 bases and 0 bases respectively, with 5 bases between them. Germline V lookup: CDR1 WSHSY, CDR2 SAAADI. As DNA, the CDR3 is TGCGCCAGCAGTTTTAACTCTGGGGCCAACGTCCTGACTTTC. This gives the protein CASSFNSGANVLTF.

V is TRBV7-2 and J is TRBJ2-1; TRBD2 matches at 8 bases. Trimming cost V 5 bases and J 5 bases; bases outside gene matches: 8. The CDR3 totals 15 residues. In germline, CDR1 is SGHTA, CDR2 FQGNSA. CDR3 DNA sequence: TGTGCCAGCAGCCCCGCAGCGGGAGCCCACAATGAGCAGTTCTTC. It specifies CASSPAAGAHNEQFF.

The chain recombines TRBV2 with TRBJ1-6, with D perhaps TRBD1 (5 bases). V lost 0 bases and J lost 4, with 7 bases in between. This CDR3 contains 15 residues. In germline, CDR1 is SNHLY, CDR2 FYNNEI. Written as DNA, the CDR3 is TGTGCCAGCAGTGAAGCGGGACGGTATAATTCACCCCTCCACTTT. Translation gives CASSEAGRYNSPLHF.

V and J are TRBV27 and TRBJ2-1, with D unresolved. Between the trimmed V and J ends, which lost 2 bases and 0 bases, there was a span of 11 bases. Per the germline V gene, CDR1 is MNHEY and CDR2 is SMNVEV (reference sequence). CDR3 length: 16 amino acids. CDR3 in amino acids: CASSLGPTSSYNEQFF. CDR3 sequence (DNA): TGTGCCAGCAGTTTAGGACCGACGAGCTCCTACAATGAGCAGTTCTTC.

In regard to this clone: This may come from a read error, since a much larger clone is one base off. This chain links TRBV5-1 with TRBJ2-7, with D perhaps matching TRBD1 (6 bases). This CDR3 comprises 13 residues. CDR1 is SGHRS, CDR2 YFSETQ, per germline. This CDR3 is CTSSLGAFDGQYF. In nucleotides, the CDR3 is TGCACCAGCAGCTTGGGGGCCTTTGATGGGCAGTACTTC.

The chain is built from TRBV27 and TRBJ2-7, with 10 bases identical to TRBD1. CDR1 and CDR2 (germline): MNHEY, SMNVEV (reference sequence). The V segment lost 6 bases and the J segment 5 bases; nucleotides outside the gene matches: 7. This CDR3 is 14 amino acids long. This CDR3 is CASSSGQGPHEQYF. CDR3 DNA sequence: TGTGCCAGCAGCTCGGGACAGGGGCCCCACGAGCAGTACTTC.

The chain joins TRBV6-5 to TRBJ1-2; D is ambiguous. Germline-derived CDR1 and CDR2 are MNHEY and SVGAGI. CDR3 length: 16 residues. Trimming stripped 2 bases from V and 3 bases from J, with 16 bases between. The CDR3 nucleotides are TGTGCCAGCAGTTACCGGGTACTTGGGGAGGACTATGGCTACACCTTC. This codes for CASSYRVLGEDYGYTF.

This clone has a handful of counts. This chain connects TRBV10-3 to TRBJ2-1; TRBD2 matches at 13 bases. CDR3 size: 15 residues. Trimming cost V 6 bases and J 7 bases; bases outside gene matches: 6. Germline V gives CDR1 ENHRY, CDR2 SYGVKD. The CDR3 DNA sequence: TGTGCCATCAGCGGGACTAGCGGGGAAAGAAATGAGCAGTTCTTC. It yields the protein CAISGTSGERNEQFF.

In its sample, this clone was seen a few times. Distinct nucleotide sequences in the sample also encode this CDR3. This rearrangement joins TRBV29-1 to TRBJ1-1; D call uncertain. Between the trimmed V and J ends, which lost 4 bases and 0 bases, there was a span of 3 bases. This CDR3 is 11 amino acids long. Germline V CDR1 and CDR2: SQVTM, ANQGSEA. The CDR3 DNA follows: TGCAGCGTTGGGGTGAACACTGAAGCTTTCTTT. This codes for CSVGVNTEAFF.

The chain combines TRBV6-5 with TRBJ2-7; perhaps TRBD2 as D (5 bases). The V and J ends lost 6 bases and 6 bases respectively, with 15 bases between them. The length of the CDR3 is 13 residues. Germline CDR1 reads MNHEY; CDR2 reads SVGAGI. The DNA of the CDR3 is TGTGCCAGCAGAATTGTACTAGATGCCGAGCAGTACTTC. Its translation is CASRIVLDAEQYF.

The genes are TRBV6-1 and TRBJ2-5; D is unresolved. The germline V gene encodes CDR1 MNHNS and CDR2 SASEGT. The CDR3 is 16 amino acids. V lost 1 base and J lost 5, with 17 bases in between. The CDR3: CASSEGHYRLGETQYF. As DNA, the CDR3 is TGTGCCAGCAGTGAAGGTCACTACCGCCTTGGGGAGACCCAGTACTTC.